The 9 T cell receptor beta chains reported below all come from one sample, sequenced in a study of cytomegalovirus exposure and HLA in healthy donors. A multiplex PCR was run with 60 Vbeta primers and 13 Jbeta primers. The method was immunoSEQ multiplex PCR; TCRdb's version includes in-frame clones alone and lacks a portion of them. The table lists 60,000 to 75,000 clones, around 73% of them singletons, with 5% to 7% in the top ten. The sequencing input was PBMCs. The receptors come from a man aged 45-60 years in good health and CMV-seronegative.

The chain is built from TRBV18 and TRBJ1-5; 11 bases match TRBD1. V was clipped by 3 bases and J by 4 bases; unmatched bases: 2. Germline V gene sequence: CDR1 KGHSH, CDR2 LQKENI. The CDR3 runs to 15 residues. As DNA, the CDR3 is TGTGCCAGCTCACCGGGACAGGGGGGGAATCAGCCCCAGCATTTT. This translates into CASSPGQGGNQPQHF. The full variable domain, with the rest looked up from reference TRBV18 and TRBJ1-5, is NAGVMQNPRHLVRRRGQEARLRCSPMKGHSHVYWYRQLPEEGLKFMVYLQKENIIDESGMPKERFSAEFPKEGPSILRIQQVVRGDSAAYFCASSPGQGGNQPQHFGDGTRLSIL.

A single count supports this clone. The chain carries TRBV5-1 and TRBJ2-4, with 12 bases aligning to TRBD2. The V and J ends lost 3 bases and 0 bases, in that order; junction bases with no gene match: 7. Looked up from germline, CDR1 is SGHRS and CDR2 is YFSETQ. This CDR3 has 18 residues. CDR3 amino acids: CASSSWTSGVGAKNIQYF. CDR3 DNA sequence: TGCGCCAGCAGCTCCTGGACTAGCGGGGTGGGAGCCAAAAACATTCAGTACTTC. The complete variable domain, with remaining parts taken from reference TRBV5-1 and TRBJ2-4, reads KAGVTQTPRYLIKTRGQQVTLSCSPISGHRSVSWYQQTPGQGLQFLFEYFSETQRNKGNFPGRFSGRQFSNSRSEMNVSTLELGDSALYLCASSSWTSGVGAKNIQYFGAGTRLSVL.

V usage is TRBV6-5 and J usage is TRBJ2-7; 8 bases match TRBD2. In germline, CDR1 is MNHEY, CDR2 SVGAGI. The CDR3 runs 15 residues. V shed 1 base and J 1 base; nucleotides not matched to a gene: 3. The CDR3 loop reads CASSYYRGGSYEQYF. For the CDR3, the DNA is TGTGCCAGCAGTTACTACCGCGGGGGGTCCTACGAGCAGTACTTC.

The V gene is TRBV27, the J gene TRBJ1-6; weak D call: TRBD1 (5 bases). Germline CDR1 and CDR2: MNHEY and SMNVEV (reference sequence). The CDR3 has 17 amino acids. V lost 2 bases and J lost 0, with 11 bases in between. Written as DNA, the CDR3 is TGTGCCAGCAGTTTAGACGTCGGGGGCTCCTATAATTCACCCCTCCACTTT. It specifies CASSLDVGGSYNSPLHF.

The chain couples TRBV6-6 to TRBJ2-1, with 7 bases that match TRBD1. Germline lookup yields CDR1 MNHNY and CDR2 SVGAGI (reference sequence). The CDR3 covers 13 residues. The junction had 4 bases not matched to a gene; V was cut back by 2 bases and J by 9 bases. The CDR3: CASSYRGPVEQFF. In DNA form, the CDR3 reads TGTGCCAGCAGTTACAGGGGGCCGGTTGAGCAGTTCTTC.

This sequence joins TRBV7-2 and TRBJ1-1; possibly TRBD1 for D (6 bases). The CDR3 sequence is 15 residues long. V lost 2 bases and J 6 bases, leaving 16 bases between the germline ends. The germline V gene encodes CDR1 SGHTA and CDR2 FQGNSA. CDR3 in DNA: TGTGCCAGCAGCTTATACGGTCAGGGGATGTCTGAAGCTTTCTTT. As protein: CASSLYGQGMSEAFF.

The CDR3 is CATSRDRGVGGTINYGYTF. The CDR3 nucleotides read TGTGCCACCAGCAGAGATCGGGGTGTCGGGGGGACAATTAACTATGGCTACACCTTC. The chain carries TRBV15 and TRBJ1-2, with a tentative D call TRBD1 (6 bases). Germline CDR1 LNHNV, CDR2 YYDKDF (reference sequence). The germline V and J ends were trimmed by 0 bases and 1 base, with 21 bases remaining between them. The CDR3 spans 19 residues.

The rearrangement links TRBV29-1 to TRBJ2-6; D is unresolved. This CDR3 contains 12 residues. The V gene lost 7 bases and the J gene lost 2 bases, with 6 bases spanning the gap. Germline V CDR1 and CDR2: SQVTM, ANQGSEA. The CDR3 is CSADTGANVLTF. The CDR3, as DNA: TGCAGCGCCGACACTGGGGCCAACGTCCTGACTTTC.

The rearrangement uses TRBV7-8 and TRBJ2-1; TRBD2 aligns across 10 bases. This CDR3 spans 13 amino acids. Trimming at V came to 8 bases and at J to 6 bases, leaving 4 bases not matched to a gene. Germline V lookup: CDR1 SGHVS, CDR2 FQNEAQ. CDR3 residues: CASRSGGRNEQFF. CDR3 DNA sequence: TGTGCCAGCCGTAGCGGGGGGCGCAATGAGCAGTTCTTC.